The 19 T cell receptor beta chains below come from one sample, sequenced in a study of blood T cells in healthy people across ages. The second PCR ran about 6 to 11 cycles with a sample-barcoded 5' primer and J-beta primers. TCRdb fed the 5' RACE reads into MiXCR, producing one record per CDR3 protein. The sample contains about 1.5 million distinct CDR3 sequences, around 40% of which appear only once. The source material was blood. The receptor source for this set is a woman aged 18-30 years in good health.

This clonotype appeared a single time. This sequence joins TRBV4-3 and TRBJ1-2; D remains ambiguous. The CDR3 is made up of 15 amino acids. In germline, CDR1 is LGHNA, CDR2 YSLEER. V was shortened by 3 bases and J by 0 bases, with 11 bases between the two germline ends. The CDR3 sequence is CASSHLIRTNYGYTF. CDR3 in DNA: TGCGCCAGCAGCCACCTGATACGGACTAACTATGGCTACACCTTC.

This clonotype was seen ten or more times. The chain links TRBV7-2 to TRBJ2-1; possibly TRBD2 for D (5 bases). Germline V gene sequence: CDR1 SGHTA, CDR2 FQGNSA. Trimming took off 3 bases at V and 6 bases at J, with 9 bases between the two ends. This CDR3 is 13 amino acids long. CDR3 nucleotides: TGTGCCAGCAGCTTGGCCAGCGGCAATGAGCAGTTCTTC. This sequence encodes CASSLASGNEQFF.

The V and J genes are TRBV7-9 and TRBJ1-2, with 10 bases lining up with TRBD1. Germline V gene data show CDR1 as SEHNR and CDR2 as FQNEAQ (reference sequence). The trim removed 7 bases at V and 8 bases at J, leaving 19 bases unmatched. This CDR3 is 17 amino acids long. The CDR3 spells CASTDWGTGASIDGYTF. CDR3 nucleotide sequence: TGTGCCAGCACTGATTGGGGGACAGGGGCGTCGATTGACGGCTACACCTTC.

The chain combines TRBV6-1 with TRBJ1-1; a possible D gene is TRBD1 (5 bases). Trimming left V 6 bases short and J 13 bases short, with 15 bases between. Germline-derived CDR1 and CDR2 are MNHNS and SASEGT. The length of the CDR3 is 11 residues. The CDR3 here is CASRGTWGDFF. CDR3 in DNA: TGTGCCAGCAGAGGGACTTGGGGGGATTTCTTT.

V gene TRBV7-9 combines with J gene TRBJ1-2, with D possibly TRBD1 on 5 matching bases. The CDR3 has 13 residues. Trimming removed 2 bases at V and 4 bases at J, with 8 bases between. Germline CDR1 and CDR2: SEHNR and FQNEAQ (reference sequence). The CDR3 DNA follows: TGTGCCAGCAGCTTACCGGGGACCTATGGCTACACCTTC. The encoded protein is CASSLPGTYGYTF. The complete variable domain, with remaining parts taken from reference TRBV7-9 and TRBJ1-2, reads DTGVSQNPRHKITKRGQNVTFRCDPISEHNRLYWYRQTLGQGPEFLTYFQNEAQLEKSRLLSDRFSAERPKGSFSTLEIQRTEQGDSAMYLCASSLPGTYGYTFGSGTRLTVV.

J is TRBJ1-4 and V is TRBV20-1, with D perhaps matching TRBD1 (5 bases). This CDR3 is built from 15 residues. The V gene lost 3 bases and the J gene lost 5 bases, with 16 bases spanning the gap. The germline CDR1 and CDR2 sequences are DFQATT and SNEGSKA (reference sequence). CDR3 nucleotides: TGCAGTGCTAGTGTTTGGAGGGGAACAAATGAAAAACTGTTTTTT. Amino acid sequence: CSASVWRGTNEKLFF.

This clonotype occurred once. The V call is TRBV29-1, the J call TRBJ1-5; tentatively, D is TRBD1 (5 bases). V lost 3 bases, J lost 9 bases, and 9 bases lay in between. The CDR3 extends over 11 amino acids. From germline, CDR1 is SQVTM and CDR2 ANQGSEA. CDR3 residues: CSVEGPLPQHF. CDR3 DNA sequence: TGCAGCGTTGAGGGACCTCTGCCCCAGCATTTT.

V usage is TRBV30 and J usage is TRBJ1-4; D gene unclear. Germline CDR1 is GTSNPN and CDR2 is SVGIG (reference sequence). The V end lost 5 bases, the J end lost 0 bases, and 7 bases lay between the germline ends. The CDR3 is 13 amino acids. The CDR3 DNA reads as TGTGCCTGGGGACCTTCAACTAATGAAAAACTGTTTTTT. Translating it yields CAWGPSTNEKLFF.

This rearrangement joins TRBV4-1 to TRBJ1-1, with a possible D match to TRBD1 (6 bases). Germline V CDR1 and CDR2: MGHRA, YSYEKL. Between the trimmed V and J ends, which lost 8 bases and 1 base, there was a span of 23 bases. The CDR3 length is 17 residues. CDR3 bases: TGCGCCAGCTCCCCTGGGCGTGCTAGGACAGCGAACACTGAAGCTTTCTTT. It is translated as CASSPGRARTANTEAFF.

V gene TRBV4-3 combines with J gene TRBJ2-1; possibly TRBD1 or TRBD2 for D (5 bases each). TRBJ2-7 explains the end of the DNA better; the J call may be wrong. Germline loops: CDR1 LGHNA, CDR2 YSLEER. The CDR3 sequence is 15 residues long. CDR3 in amino acids: CASSQDVGRYNEQYF. CDR3 coding DNA: TGCGCCAGCAGCCAAGATGTGGGACGTTACAATGAGCAGTACTTC.

The rearrangement joins TRBV25-1 to TRBJ2-5; weak D call: TRBD1 (5 bases). The DNA end is a closer match to TRBJ2-7, so the J assignment may be wrong. The germline V gene encodes CDR1 MGHDK and CDR2 SYGVNS. This CDR3 has 10 residues. The CDR3 DNA reads TGTGCCAGCAAGGGGCTCGAGCAGTACTTC. It encodes CASKGLEQYF.

This clonotype has just a few counts. The chain employs TRBV12-3 or TRBV12-4 and TRBJ2-7; D remains unclear. This CDR3 region has 12 residues. V was clipped by 7 bases and J by 5 bases, with 12 bases between them. DNA of the CDR3: TGTGCCAGCACCTTTTTGGGCGACGAGCAGTACTTC. Amino acids: CASTFLGDEQYF.

This clonotype occurred a few times. The chain is built from TRBV29-1 and TRBJ2-7; no definite D call. V was trimmed by 0 bases and J by 3 bases, leaving 9 bases between them. This CDR3 region has 13 residues. Germline CDR1 reads SQVTM; CDR2 reads ANQGSEA. The chain's CDR3 is CSVEDLENYEQYF. In DNA form, the CDR3 reads TGCAGCGTTGAAGATTTAGAAAACTACGAGCAGTACTTC.

This chain uses TRBV20-1 with TRBJ2-3, with TRBD2 identical over 12 bases. This CDR3 is 19 amino acids long. Germline values: CDR1 DFQATT, CDR2 SNEGSKA (reference sequence). V shed 0 bases, J shed 5 bases, and the junction held 15 bases outside the gene matches. The CDR3 DNA follows: TGCAGTGCTAGAGATACGGGCAAGGCTAGCGGGAGGGCTGGAGATACGCAGTATTTT. It specifies CSARDTGKASGRAGDTQYF.

The chain employs TRBV12-3 or TRBV12-4 and TRBJ2-4; D gene uncertain. The CDR3 spans 16 residues. With 5 bases removed from V and 0 bases from J, the gap between germline ends came to 14 bases. The CDR3 here is CASSPRTSLAKNIQYF. The CDR3 DNA reads TGTGCCAGCAGTCCTCGGACGTCCCTAGCCAAAAACATTCAGTACTTC.

The chain has TRBV20-1 and TRBJ1-5, with D perhaps TRBD1 (5 bases). The CDR3 totals 12 residues. Germline V gene lookup returns CDR1 DFQATT and CDR2 SNEGSKA (reference sequence). V shed 4 bases and J shed 8 bases, with 12 bases lying between them. CDR3 region: CSAIRRGKPQHF. The CDR3, as DNA: TGCAGTGCTATACGTCGGGGGAAGCCCCAGCATTTT.

The chain joins TRBV29-1 to TRBJ2-7, with TRBD1 matching 7 bases. V dropped 1 base and J dropped 2; count of bases not matched to a gene: 11. The CDR3 length is 16 residues. The germline CDR1 and CDR2 sequences are SQVTM and ANQGSEA. CDR3: CSVEALGDSITYEQYF. CDR3 coding DNA: TGCAGCGTTGAAGCCCTCGGGGACAGCATAACCTACGAGCAGTACTTC.

The chain couples TRBV6-5 to TRBJ2-7, with D possibly being TRBD1 (6 bases). The CDR3 length is 12 residues. Looked up from germline, CDR1 is MNHEY and CDR2 is SVGAGI. Trimming took off 11 bases at V and 3 bases at J, with 14 bases between the two ends. The CDR3 here is CACRDTNYEQYF. The CDR3 DNA is TGTGCCTGCCGGGACACAAACTACGAGCAGTACTTC.

This chain uses TRBV4-1 with TRBJ2-2; D gene uncertain. The CDR3 has 15 amino acids. V lost 1 base and J 4 bases, leaving 10 bases between the germline ends. The germline gives CDR1 MGHRA, CDR2 YSYEKL. CDR3: CASSQVSQTTGELFF. The CDR3 bases are TGCGCCAGCAGCCAAGTTTCACAGACCACCGGGGAGCTGTTTTTT.